The rows below give T cell receptor beta chains drawn from one sample of a study of monozygotic twins with inflammatory bowel disease. TCRdb reprocessed the 5' RACE reads, keeping one entry per CDR3 protein, no DNA. This table lists 400,000 or so distinct CDR3 sequences. The sample comprised blood. Source of these receptors: a human donor with ulcerative colitis or Crohn's disease, or a healthy co-twin of an affected twin (not recorded which). CDR3s include the opening cysteine and the closing phenylalanine or tryptophan. The order of the fields is J gene, V gene, CDR3 protein.

TRBJ2-5	TRBV28	CASREALETQYF
TRBJ2-5	TRBV20-1	CSAQGTRLETQYF
TRBJ2-3	TRBV20-1	CSAAWGASTDTQYF
TRBJ2-3	TRBV4-2	CASSHSLGRGEADTQYF
TRBJ2-7	TRBV3-1	CASSQIVGEQYF
TRBJ2-1	TRBV4-3	CASSQALAGVSNEQFF
TRBJ1-4	TRBV18	CASSPQGAGNEKLFF
TRBJ2-7	TRBV5-1	CASSLAVTDSYEQYF
TRBJ2-1	TRBV6-5	CASSYWQGESNEQFF
TRBJ1-2	TRBV29-1	CSVEVIEDYRGHYGYTF
TRBJ2-3	TRBV2	CASSTHGGGPSTDTQYF
TRBJ2-2	TRBV20-1	CSARVAGETGELFF
TRBJ1-1	TRBV15	CATSARGRDTEAFF
TRBJ2-1	TRBV3-1	CASSHRLAGDNEQFF
TRBJ2-1	TRBV24-1	CATSERGQEQFF
TRBJ2-1	TRBV15	CATSRERRATRFNNEQFF
TRBJ2-7	TRBV12-3/TRBV12-4	CASSPTGKDYEQYF
TRBJ1-1	TRBV6-5	CASSFGGYMNTEAFF
TRBJ2-3	TRBV5-1	CASSPRTSGGQGTQYF
TRBJ1-2	TRBV15	CATSRDLPQNGPGYTF
TRBJ2-7	TRBV5-1	CASSLDASGFYEQYF
TRBJ1-6	TRBV7-2	CASSKRQGSGSPLHF
TRBJ2-7	TRBV20-1	CSAPGTSVTYEQYF
TRBJ2-7	TRBV7-8	CASSYDRATGEQYF
TRBJ1-2	TRBV7-9	CASSLATRNYTF
TRBJ1-2	TRBV5-1	CASSLPGSNYGYTF
TRBJ1-6	TRBV21-1	CASSKRENTHNSPLHF
TRBJ2-7	TRBV10-3	CAISDFPQGSEQYF
TRBJ2-5	TRBV10-3	CAISARGLQETQYF
TRBJ2-5	TRBV20-1	CSARGDGRALGTQYF
TRBJ1-6	TRBV12-3/TRBV12-4	CASTSGTGGSPLHF
TRBJ2-3	TRBV28	CASSSRDRGYADTQYF
TRBJ1-5	TRBV20-1	CSTKGGYEHQPQHF
TRBJ2-1	TRBV29-1	CSVGRGQVRSSYNEQFF
TRBJ2-1	TRBV4-2	CASSQRNLATSDDEQFF
TRBJ2-3	TRBV3-1	CASSQTTDTQYF
TRBJ1-3	TRBV5-1	CASSLSSSSGNTIYF
TRBJ2-3	TRBV6-1	CASSAVTRSDTQYF
TRBJ2-6	TRBV19	CASSIDPRGTGANVLTF
TRBJ1-1	TRBV10-3	CAIIGTANTEAFF
TRBJ2-3	TRBV29-1	CSVEQLTDTQYF
TRBJ2-3	TRBV6-1	CATGGGMATDTQYF
TRBJ1-1	TRBV29-1	CSAGTALGTEAFF
TRBJ1-3	TRBV5-1	CASSLWGNSGNTIYF
TRBJ2-1	TRBV30	CAWTARQGGEQFF
TRBJ2-7	TRBV5-1	CASSQPEGSPSYEQYF
TRBJ1-6	TRBV2	CASSTGGSPLHF
TRBJ2-5	TRBV6-1	CATMPPTGGSGETQYF
TRBJ1-5	TRBV18	CASSQGLDNQPQHF
TRBJ1-5	TRBV19	CASSMGTVSSNQPQHF
TRBJ2-1	TRBV10-3	CAIKEGGSYNEQFF